The clone carrying this TCR beta chain turned up a few times. Its matching antigen is unknown. This CDR3 spans 15 amino acids. V lost 5 bases and J lost 6, with 17 bases in between. Germline loops: CDR1 MNHEY, CDR2 SVGEGT. Indicated time point: newly diagnosed GD, antithyroid drugs for less than 3 months. RNA isolated from PBMCs was used to make the TCR library. Arm-PCR of CDR3 regions with iRepertoire HTBI primers generated TCR beta libraries. In TCRdb, the multiplex PCR reads were re-called with MiXCR into one record per CDR3 protein. This table holds hundreds of thousands of distinct CDR3 sequences, approximately 13% found once. This record comes from a study of regulatory T cells in long-lasting Graves disease. Study conclusions and caveats: Newly diagnosed Graves' patients had higher TCR diversity than persistent ones.

These records were also assigned to another study, of T cells in Graves' hyperthyroidism and ophthalmopathy. From that report: The diagnostic basis comprised clinical symptoms, serum thyroxine and TRAb, thyroid ultrasound and orbital computed tomography. Initially, a first-round RT-PCR of the TCR CDR3 employed the HTBI primer set.

This sequence originates from a man between 25 and 39 years old with Graves disease. Sample: peripheral blood mononuclear cells (PBMCs), taken at new diagnosis, from a patient treated with antithyroid drugs. The chain recombines TRBV6-2 or TRBV6-3 with TRBJ1-5; tentative D call: TRBD1 (5 bases). The CDR3 loop reads CASSETGGGIQPQHF. In DNA, the CDR3 is TGTGCCAGCAGTGAAACGGGGGGTGGGATTCAGCCCCAGCATTTT.